The 25 T cell receptor beta chains in this list originate from one sample, sequenced in a study of shared clonotypes between healthy human individuals. Terminally differentiated effector memory CD45RA+ cells were excluded by CCR7 positive selection of CD45RO-negative cells. Sequencing used immunoSEQ multiplex PCR; TCRdb keeps in-frame clones, though not all of them. The data hold some 2,000,000 clones, with approximately 94% observed a single time. Specimen: naive CD8+ T cells sorted from blood. The receptors here all came from a man between 18 and 29 years old in good health.

V gene TRBV30 combines with J gene TRBJ2-3; TRBD2 agrees at 11 bases. CDR1 GTSNPN and CDR2 SVGIG come from the germline V gene (reference sequence). The CDR3 spans 15 residues. V dropped 1 base and J dropped 6; count of bases not matched to a gene: 6. The CDR3 nucleotides read TGTGCCTGGAGTGCGATTAGCGGGGGGGCGGATACGCAGTATTTT. Translation gives CAWSAISGGADTQYF.

The chain has TRBV28 and TRBJ2-2; D is tentatively TRBD1 or TRBD2 (5 bases each). The CDR3 sequence is 15 residues long. Between the trimmed V and J ends, which lost 3 bases and 5 bases, there was a span of 13 bases. Germline V gives CDR1 MDHEN, CDR2 SYDVKM. The CDR3 DNA reads as TGTGCCAGCAGTTTCTTGGGGGTGATGACCGGGGAGCTGTTTTTT. It translates to CASSFLGVMTGELFF.

The rearrangement joins TRBV13 to TRBJ2-7, with 15 bases identical to TRBD2. V was pared by 3 bases and J by 7 bases, with 10 bases of the junction left unmatched. Germline values: CDR1 PRHDT, CDR2 FYEKMQ (reference sequence). The CDR3 covers 17 residues. The CDR3 loop is CASSLYGLAGGPDEQYF. In nucleotides, the CDR3 is TGTGCCAGCAGCTTGTACGGACTAGCGGGGGGGCCGGATGAGCAGTACTTC. Full variable domain (rest looked up from reference TRBV13 and TRBJ2-7): AAGVIQSPRHLIKEKRETATLKCYPIPRHDTVYWYQQGPGQDPQFLISFYEKMQSDKGSIPDRFSAQQFSDYHSELNMSSLELGDSALYFCASSLYGLAGGPDEQYFGPGTRLTVT.

V usage is TRBV9 and J usage is TRBJ2-6, with D possibly TRBD2 on 5 matching bases. V lost 7 bases and J lost 2, with 13 bases in between. Germline CDR1 and CDR2: SGDLS and YYNGEE. The CDR3 totals 15 residues. For the CDR3, the DNA is TGTGCCAGCTCGTCAGGAGCGGCTGGGGCCAACGTCCTGACTTTC. Translated, it gives CASSSGAAGANVLTF.

The chain has TRBV5-6 and TRBJ2-3; 8 nucleotides agree with TRBD2. Germline values: CDR1 SGHDT, CDR2 YYEEEE. V was clipped by 0 bases and J by 5 bases; unmatched bases: 8. The CDR3 length is 16 residues. The chain's CDR3 is CASSLVAGWGEDTQYF. The CDR3 nucleotides are TGTGCCAGCAGCTTGGTAGCGGGATGGGGGGAAGATACGCAGTATTTT.

A single count supports this clone. This same CDR3 is encoded by further DNA sequences in the sample. The chain employs TRBV9 and TRBJ2-3; D not certain. V lost 3 bases to trimming and J lost 5 bases, with 7 bases between them. CDR3 size: 12 residues. Looked up from germline, CDR1 is SGDLS and CDR2 is YYNGEE. CDR3 loop: CASSATGDTQYF. The CDR3 DNA reads as TGTGCCAGCAGCGCGACTGGAGATACGCAGTATTTT.

V gene TRBV4-1 combines with J gene TRBJ1-4; D might be TRBD1 (5 bases). Germline lookup yields CDR1 MGHRA and CDR2 YSYEKL. The CDR3 runs 15 residues. The V end was cut by 1 base, the J end by 7 bases, with 13 bases between. The DNA for the CDR3 is TGCGCCAGCAGCCAAGCCTGGGGCCCGTCTGAAAAACTGTTTTTT. Protein: CASSQAWGPSEKLFF.

Comments on this clone: Other nucleotide sequences from this sample produce the same CDR3. CDR3 sequence: CASSSGYEQYF. The CDR3, as DNA: TGCGCCAGCAGCTCTGGCTACGAGCAGTACTTC. The chain has TRBV5-1 and TRBJ2-7; no clear D gene. This CDR3 has 11 residues. CDR1 and CDR2 (germline): SGHRS, YFSETQ. V gave up 3 bases and J gave up 3 bases, with 4 bases separating them.

The chain couples TRBV7-2 to TRBJ2-2, with TRBD2 matching over 14 bases. Germline values: CDR1 SGHTA, CDR2 FQGNSA. The ends lost 4 bases at V and 4 bases at J; junction bases unmatched: 5. This CDR3 region has 17 residues. CDR3 loop: CASSYGLAGGVTGELFF. CDR3 bases: TGTGCCAGCAGCTACGGACTAGCGGGGGGAGTCACCGGGGAGCTGTTTTTT.

V and J are TRBV11-2 and TRBJ1-6; 7 nucleotides line up with TRBD1. Germline V gene lookup returns CDR1 SGHAT and CDR2 FQNNGV. V lost 3 bases to trimming and J lost 7 bases; unmatched junction nucleotides: 9. CDR3 size: 16 residues. The CDR3: CASSFSRTGQNSPLHF. CDR3 bases: TGTGCCAGCAGCTTCTCCCGGACAGGTCAAAATTCACCCCTCCACTTT.

The chain recombines TRBV7-2 with TRBJ2-4; D ambiguous. Between the trimmed V and J ends, which lost 10 bases and 9 bases, there was a span of 28 bases. The CDR3 totals 16 residues. Germline assignment: CDR1 SGHTA and CDR2 FQGNSA. CDR3 region: CATTPSLPEPGTIQYF. The CDR3 nucleotides are TGTGCCACGACGCCGAGTCTCCCTGAACCCGGCACCATTCAGTACTTC.

V gene TRBV6-5 combines with J gene TRBJ1-4; perhaps TRBD1 as D (5 bases). Germline values: CDR1 MNHEY, CDR2 SVGAGI. Trimming took off 3 bases at V and 12 bases at J, with 11 bases between the two ends. This CDR3 contains 12 residues. For the CDR3, the DNA is TGTGCCAGCAGTTATAGAACAGGAGAACTGTTTTTT. It yields the protein CASSYRTGELFF.

The rearrangement joins TRBV28 to TRBJ1-2; D is unclear. Trimming removed 3 bases at V and 3 bases at J, with 2 bases between. CDR1 MDHEN and CDR2 SYDVKM come from the germline V gene. CDR3 size: 11 residues. In DNA form, the CDR3 reads TGTGCCAGCAGTTTTTACTATGGCTACACCTTC. Protein: CASSFYYGYTF.

V is TRBV7-2 and J is TRBJ1-3; 10 bases line up with TRBD1. V lost 5 bases to trimming and J lost 2 bases; unmatched junction nucleotides: 3. The CDR3 contains 15 residues. Germline V gene data show CDR1 as SGHTA and CDR2 as FQGNSA. The CDR3 here is CASSQDRGPGNTIYF. The CDR3 coding sequence is TGTGCCAGCAGCCAAGACAGGGGGCCTGGAAACACCATATATTTT.

J is TRBJ2-7 and V is TRBV5-6, with D tentatively TRBD1 (5 bases). Trimming removed 4 bases from V and 4 bases from J, with 12 bases in between. Germline loops: CDR1 SGHDT, CDR2 YYEEEE. This CDR3 comprises 13 residues. The CDR3 is CASSPQTGYEQYF. The CDR3 region has the DNA TGTGCCAGCAGCCCCCAAACAGGTTACGAGCAGTACTTC.

V usage is TRBV30 and J usage is TRBJ2-1; D may correspond to TRBD1 or TRBD2 (6 bases each). The germline V gene encodes CDR1 GTSNPN and CDR2 SVGIG (reference sequence). The CDR3 has 13 residues. The germline V and J ends were trimmed by 6 bases and 6 bases, with 15 bases remaining between them. The CDR3 nucleotides read TGTGCCTGCGTAATCTGGGGGGCCAATGAGCAGTTCTTC. Its protein product is CACVIWGANEQFF.

The chain recombines TRBV29-1 with TRBJ2-1; D is perhaps TRBD1 (6 bases). With 3 bases removed from V and 8 bases from J, the gap between germline ends came to 17 bases. Germline lookup yields CDR1 SQVTM and CDR2 ANQGSEA. This CDR3 spans 14 amino acids. CDR3 region: CSVDGGSGSHEQFF. The CDR3 region has the DNA TGCAGCGTTGATGGGGGCTCGGGGTCTCATGAGCAGTTCTTC.

This clone was recorded only once. The chain links TRBV4-2 to TRBJ2-5; tentative D call: TRBD1 (6 bases). Trimming removed 1 base at V and 5 bases at J, with 17 bases between. This CDR3 is built from 16 residues. Germline values: CDR1 LGHNA, CDR2 YNFKEQ. In DNA, the CDR3 is TGTGCCAGCAGCCAAGGGCAGGGGATTATCGCGGAGACCCAGTACTTC. Protein: CASSQGQGIIAETQYF.

The chain couples TRBV11-1 to TRBJ1-2; 7 nucleotides line up with TRBD1. This CDR3 has 16 residues. In germline, CDR1 is SGHAT, CDR2 FQDESV (reference sequence). Trimming cost V 5 bases and J 2 bases; bases outside gene matches: 11. The CDR3 is CASSPFGQGVNYGYTF. The CDR3 region has the DNA TGTGCCAGCAGCCCCTTTGGTCAGGGGGTGAACTATGGCTACACCTTC.

V usage is TRBV11-2 and J usage is TRBJ2-1; the match to TRBD2 covers 12 bases. There are 17 residues in the CDR3. V was pared by 5 bases and J by 0 bases, with 5 bases of the junction left unmatched. CDR1 and CDR2 from the germline V gene are SGHAT and FQNNGV. CDR3 amino acids: CASSLGLAGYSYNEQFF. The CDR3 DNA is TGTGCCAGCAGCCTTGGACTAGCGGGATACTCCTACAATGAGCAGTTCTTC.

The chain joins TRBV7-8 to TRBJ1-2, with D perhaps TRBD1 (5 bases). V shed 1 base and J shed 1 base, with 19 bases lying between them. Germline-derived CDR1 and CDR2 are SGHVS and FQNEAQ. There are 18 residues in the CDR3. The CDR3 sequence: CASSLGMVGTDLNYGYTF. In DNA, the CDR3 is TGTGCCAGCAGCTTAGGAATGGTCGGGACGGATCTTAACTATGGCTACACCTTC.

CDR3 nucleotides: TGTGCCAGCAGCCCCAGGGGAGGCACAGATACGCAGTATTTT. Its protein is CASSPRGGTDTQYF. The gene calls are TRBV2 and TRBJ2-3; D possibly corresponds to TRBD1 (6 bases). The V end was cut by 6 bases, the J end by 1 base, with 11 bases between. The CDR3 loop spans 14 amino acids. Germline V gene lookup returns CDR1 SNHLY and CDR2 FYNNEI. Full variable domain (missing parts from reference TRBV2 and TRBJ2-3): EPEVTQTPSHQVTQMGQEVILRCVPISNHLYFYWYRQILGQKVEFLVSFYNNEISEKSEIFDDQFSVERPDGSNFTLKIRSTKLEDSAMYFCASSPRGGTDTQYFGPGTRLTVL.

V and J are TRBV4-3 and TRBJ1-1; D gene uncertain. Germline values: CDR1 LGHNA, CDR2 YSLEER. Trimming stripped 0 bases from V and 0 bases from J, with 14 bases between. The CDR3 sequence is 17 residues long. CDR3 DNA: TGCGCCAGCAGCCAAGATCCTCATGGGCCAATGAACACTGAAGCTTTCTTT. This sequence encodes CASSQDPHGPMNTEAFF.

The chain employs TRBV7-7 and TRBJ2-2; 8 bases are a match to TRBD2. The CDR3 sequence is 13 residues long. The germline V gene has CDR1 SSHAT and CDR2 FNYEAQ (reference sequence). As DNA, the CDR3 is TGTGCTAGCGGGGAGGGACTCACCGGGGAGCTGTTTTTT. As protein: CASGEGLTGELFF.

This sequence joins TRBV4-3 and TRBJ2-7; D could derive from TRBD1 or TRBD2 (5 bases each). CDR3 size: 16 residues. The germline CDR1 and CDR2 sequences are LGHNA and YSLEER. Trimming shortened V by 0 bases and J by 0 bases, and 12 bases separated the two germline ends. The CDR3 region has the DNA TGCGCCAGCAGCCAAGATTTGGGGGATTTCTCCTACGAGCAGTACTTC. Translation gives CASSQDLGDFSYEQYF.